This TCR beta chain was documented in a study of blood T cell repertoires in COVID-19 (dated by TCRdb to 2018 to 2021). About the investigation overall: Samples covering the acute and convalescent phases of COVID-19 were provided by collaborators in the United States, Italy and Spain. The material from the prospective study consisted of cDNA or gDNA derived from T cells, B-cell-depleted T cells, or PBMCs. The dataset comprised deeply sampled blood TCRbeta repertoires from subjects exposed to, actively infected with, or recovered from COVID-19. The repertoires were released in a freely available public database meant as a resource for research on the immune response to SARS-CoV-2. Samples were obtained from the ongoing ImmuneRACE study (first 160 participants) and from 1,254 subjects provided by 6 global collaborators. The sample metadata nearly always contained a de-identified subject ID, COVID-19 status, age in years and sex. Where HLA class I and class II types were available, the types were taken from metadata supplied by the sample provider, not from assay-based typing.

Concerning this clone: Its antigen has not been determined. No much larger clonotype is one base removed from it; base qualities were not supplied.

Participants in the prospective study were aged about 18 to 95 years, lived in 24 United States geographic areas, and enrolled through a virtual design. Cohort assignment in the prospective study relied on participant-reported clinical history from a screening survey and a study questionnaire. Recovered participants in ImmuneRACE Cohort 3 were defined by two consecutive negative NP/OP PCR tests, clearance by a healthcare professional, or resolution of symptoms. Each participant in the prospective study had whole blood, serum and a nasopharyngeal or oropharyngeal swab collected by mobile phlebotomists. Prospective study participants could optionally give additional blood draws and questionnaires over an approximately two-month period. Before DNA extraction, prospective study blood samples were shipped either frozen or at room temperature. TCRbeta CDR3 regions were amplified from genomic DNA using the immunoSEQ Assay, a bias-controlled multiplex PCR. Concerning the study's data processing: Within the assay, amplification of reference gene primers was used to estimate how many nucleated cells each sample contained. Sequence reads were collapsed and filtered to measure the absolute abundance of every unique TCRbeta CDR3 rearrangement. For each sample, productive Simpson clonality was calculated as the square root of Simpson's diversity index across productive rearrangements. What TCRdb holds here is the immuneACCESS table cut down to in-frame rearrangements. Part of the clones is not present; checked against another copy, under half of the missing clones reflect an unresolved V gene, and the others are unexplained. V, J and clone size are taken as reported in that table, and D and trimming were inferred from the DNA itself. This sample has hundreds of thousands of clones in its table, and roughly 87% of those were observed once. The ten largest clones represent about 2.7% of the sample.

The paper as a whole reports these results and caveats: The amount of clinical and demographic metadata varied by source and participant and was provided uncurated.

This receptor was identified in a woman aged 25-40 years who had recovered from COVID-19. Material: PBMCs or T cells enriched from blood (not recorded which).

The CDR3 in this case is CASSDGQGVASEKLFF. The DNA is TGCGCCAGCAGCGATGGACAGGGGGTGGCATCTGAAAAACTGTTTTTT. The rearrangement combines TRBV5-1 with TRBJ1-4; TRBD1 aligns with 10 central bases. The germline V end is reduced by 4 bases and the J end by 7 bases; junction bases left unmatched: 10. The germline V gene sets CDR1 to SGHRS and CDR2 to YFSETQ. Taken from cysteine to phenylalanine, the CDR3 has 16 residues. This entry keeps only the CDR3 DNA: 48 bases, framed from base 1.